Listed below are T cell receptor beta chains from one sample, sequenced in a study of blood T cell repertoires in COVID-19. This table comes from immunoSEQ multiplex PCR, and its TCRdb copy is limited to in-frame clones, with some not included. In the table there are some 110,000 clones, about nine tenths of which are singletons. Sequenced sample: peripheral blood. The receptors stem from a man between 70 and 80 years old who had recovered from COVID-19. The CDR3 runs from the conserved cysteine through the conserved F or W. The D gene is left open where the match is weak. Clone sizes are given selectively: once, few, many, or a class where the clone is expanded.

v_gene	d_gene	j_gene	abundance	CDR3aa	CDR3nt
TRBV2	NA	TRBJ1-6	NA	CASSEFLSLHF	TGTGCCAGCAGTGAATTTCTATCCCTCCACTTT
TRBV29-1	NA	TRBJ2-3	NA	CSVEGDTDTQYF	TGCAGCGTTGAGGGAGACACAGATACGCAGTATTTT
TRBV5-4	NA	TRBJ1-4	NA	CASSLGWETNEKLFF	TGTGCCAGCAGCTTGGGCTGGGAGACTAATGAAAAACTGTTTTTT
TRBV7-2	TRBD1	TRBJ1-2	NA	CASSWTGGYTF	TGTGCCAGCAGCTGGACAGGGGGCTACACCTTC
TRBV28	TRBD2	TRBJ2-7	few	CASSFGGTRTYEQYF	TGTGCCAGCAGTTTCGGAGGGACTAGAACATACGAGCAGTACTTC
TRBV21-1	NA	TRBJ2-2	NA	CASSKVTSGRVTNTGELFF	TGTGCCAGCAGCAAAGTGACTAGCGGGAGGGTTACGAACACCGGGGAGCTGTTTTTT
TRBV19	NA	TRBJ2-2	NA	CASSIMVGGELFF	TGTGCCAGTAGTATTATGGTCGGCGGGGAGCTGTTTTTT
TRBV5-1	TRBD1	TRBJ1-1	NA	CASSITGTGGAEAFF	TGCGCCAGCAGCATTACCGGGACAGGGGGGGCTGAAGCTTTCTTT
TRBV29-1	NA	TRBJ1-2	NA	CSVAPQGVYGYTF	TGCAGCGTCGCCCCACAGGGTGTATATGGCTACACCTTC
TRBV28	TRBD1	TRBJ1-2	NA	CASSPASDREYTF	TGTGCCAGCAGTCCTGCTAGCGACAGGGAATACACCTTC
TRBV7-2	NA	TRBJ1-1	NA	CASSYPRGNTEAFF	TGTGCCAGCAGCTACCCCAGGGGGAACACTGAAGCTTTCTTT
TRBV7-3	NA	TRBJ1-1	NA	CASSSGGEAFF	TGTGCCAGCAGCTCGGGGGGTGAAGCTTTCTTT
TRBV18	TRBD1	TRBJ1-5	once	CASSPTGGGNQPQHF	TGTGCCAGCTCACCAACAGGGGGAGGCAATCAGCCCCAGCATTTT
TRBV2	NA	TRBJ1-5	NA	CASTVGGSGNQPQHF	TGTGCCAGCACCGTAGGGGGTTCGGGCAATCAGCCCCAGCATTTT
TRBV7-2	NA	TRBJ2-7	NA	CASSPGQGRSSYEQYF	TGTGCCAGCAGCCCTGGGCAGGGGCGGTCGTCCTACGAGCAGTACTTC
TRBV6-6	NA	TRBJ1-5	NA	CASSYFPQGSNQPQHF	TGTGCCAGCAGTTACTTCCCTCAGGGAAGCAATCAGCCCCAGCATTTT
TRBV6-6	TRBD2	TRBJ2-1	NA	CASSPTTSGRIGEQFF	TGTGCCAGCAGTCCCACGACTAGCGGGAGGATAGGTGAGCAGTTCTTC
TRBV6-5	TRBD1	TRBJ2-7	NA	CASTPYGTGSYEQYF	TGTGCCAGCACCCCTTACGGGACAGGGAGCTACGAGCAGTACTTC
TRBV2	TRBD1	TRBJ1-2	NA	CASNTGGPASGYTF	TGTGCCAGTAATACAGGGGGCCCGGCATCTGGCTACACCTTC
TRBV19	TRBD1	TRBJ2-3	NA	CASSRTDRGRLDTQYF	TGTGCCAGTAGTAGGACGGACAGGGGGAGGTTGGATACGCAGTATTTT
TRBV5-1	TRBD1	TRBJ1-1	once	CASSPQGGNTEAFF	TGCGCCAGCAGCCCACAGGGGGGGAACACTGAAGCTTTCTTT